This is a list of T cell receptor beta chains from one sample in a study of T cells in Graves' hyperthyroidism and ophthalmopathy. In TCRdb, the multiplex PCR reads were re-called with MiXCR into one record per CDR3 protein. The sample yields about half a million distinct CDR3 sequences, roughly 21% seen once. Source material: blood. These TCRs come from a man between 40 and 49 years old with Graves' ophthalmopathy. Each CDR3 is given with its conserved first and last residue. A D gene is named only where the DNA matches it firmly. The listing skips clone size in some rows; elsewhere it reads once, few, many or a size class.

J | D | V | size | DNA | CDR3
TRBJ2-3 | NA | TRBV9 | few | TGTGCCAGCACGCTATCTGGGGGGAGTAACACAGATACGCAGTATTTT | CASTLSGGSNTDTQYF
TRBJ2-4 | NA | TRBV27 | NA | TGTGCCAGCAGTCCCGGGCCTCCCCCGGGAAACATTCAGTACTTC | CASSPGPPPGNIQYF
TRBJ2-7 | NA | TRBV20-1 | NA | TGCAGTGCTAGACAGGGAGCGCAGGTCTACGAGCAGTACTTC | CSARQGAQVYEQYF
TRBJ2-2 | NA | TRBV29-1 | NA | TGCAGCGTTAAGGGGACATTGAACACCGGGGAGCTGTTTTTT | CSVKGTLNTGELFF
TRBJ2-7 | TRBD1 | TRBV28 | NA | TGTGCCAGCAGTCCCGGGGACAGGGGATTGGGCGAGCAGTACTTC | CASSPGDRGLGEQYF
TRBJ2-7 | TRBD1 | TRBV7-8 | many | TGTGCCAGCAGCCCATCGGACAGGGCAAGTCCCTACGAGCAGTACTTC | CASSPSDRASPYEQYF
TRBJ2-7 | NA | TRBV28 | NA | TGTGCCAGCAGTGGGGTTTCGGCATCCTACGAGCAGCACTTC | CASSGVSASYEQHF
TRBJ1-1 | NA | TRBV30 | many | TGTGCCTGGAGTGTACAATCCTGGAGGGAGGCTTTCTTT | CAWSVQSWREAFF
TRBJ2-7 | TRBD2 | TRBV25-1 | NA | TGTGCCAGCAGTGAATTAGTAGCGGGACGGTACGAGCAGTACTTC | CASSELVAGRYEQYF
TRBJ2-2 | NA | TRBV5-1 | few | TGCGCCAGCAGCTTGGGGGTAGGGGGAAGAAACACCGGGGAGCTGTTTTTT | CASSLGVGGRNTGELFF
TRBJ2-1 | TRBD2 | TRBV19 | NA | TGTGTCAGTAGTATCAGTGCGGGGGTCACCCCGGCCTACAATGAGCAGTTCTTC | CVSSISAGVTPAYNEQFF
TRBJ1-6 | TRBD1 | TRBV19 | few | TGTGCCAGTAGTCCCCCGGGACAGCGTAATTCACCCCTCCACTTT | CASSPPGQRNSPLHF
TRBJ1-2 | NA | TRBV18 | many | TGTGCCAGCTCGGTCCAGGGAGGGAATGGCTACACCTTC | CASSVQGGNGYTF
TRBJ2-7 | TRBD2 | TRBV7-2 | medium-sized | TGTGCCAGCAGCGAGGTAGCGGGGGTGGCCTACGAGCAGTACTTC | CASSEVAGVAYEQYF
TRBJ1-2 | TRBD1 | TRBV20-1 | few | TGCAGTGCGCACCATTCCGGGACAGGGTCTGGCTACACCTTC | CSAHHSGTGSGYTF
TRBJ2-7 | TRBD2 | TRBV29-1 | NA | TGCAGCGCCAGCGGGGGTCGGAGTGGCGAGCAGTACTTC | CSASGGRSGEQYF
TRBJ2-4 | NA | TRBV28 | once | TGTGCCAGCCTGGGGGTGAAGAGAAACATTCAGTACTTC | CASLGVKRNIQYF
TRBJ2-7 | NA | TRBV18 | NA | TGTGCCAGCTCACCACGGGGCAGGGATGACTACGAGCAGTACTTC | CASSPRGRDDYEQYF
TRBJ2-1 | TRBD2 | TRBV12-3/TRBV12-4 | many | TGTGCCAGCAGTTTTGGGACCGGGGGGATCGATGAGCAGTTCTTC | CASSFGTGGIDEQFF
TRBJ2-3 | TRBD1 | TRBV5-1 | few | TGCGCCAGCAGCTTATCCACAGGGGTTCTATCGGATACGCAGTATTTT | CASSLSTGVLSDTQYF
TRBJ1-5 | NA | TRBV20-1 | NA | TGCAGTGCTAGAACAGGGACTAAGCCCCAGCATTTT | CSARTGTKPQHF
TRBJ1-2 | NA | TRBV4-2 | NA | TGTGCCAGCAGCCCCCCCACGGGTTTGGAAGGCTACACCTTC | CASSPPTGLEGYTF
TRBJ2-3 | NA | TRBV7-6 | many | TGTGCCAGCAGCTTAGCGGGTACAGAGCGTAAGCAGTATTTT | CASSLAGTERKQYF
TRBJ2-7 | NA | TRBV20-1 | NA | TGCAGTGCGGGCCGGGGGTTCTCCTGCGAGCAGTACTTC | CSAGRGFSCEQYF
TRBJ2-7 | NA | TRBV29-1 | NA | TGCAGCGCCGGAGGAGGGTCGCGGTACGAGCAGTACTTC | CSAGGGSRYEQYF
TRBJ1-6 | TRBD1 | TRBV2 | many | TGTGCCACCTCGGGACAGGTGGATTCACCCCTCCACTTT | CATSGQVDSPLHF
TRBJ2-3 | NA | TRBV2 | many | TGTGCCAGCAGACGGACTACCCTTAGCACAGATACGCAGTATTTT | CASRRTTLSTDTQYF
TRBJ2-7 | NA | TRBV7-8 | NA | TGTGCCAGCAGCTTATATCTCGGACAGCGATCCTACGAGCAGTACTTC | CASSLYLGQRSYEQYF
TRBJ1-6 | NA | TRBV5-1 | NA | TGCGCCAGCAGCTCTGACCTGGTTTCACCCCTCCACTTT | CASSSDLVSPLHF